These 9 T cell receptor beta chains originate from one sample sequenced in a study of cytomegalovirus exposure and HLA in healthy donors (dated by TCRdb to 2015 to 2018). The library was built by means of the immunoSEQ multiplex PCR assay. For the multiplex PCR, a mixture combining 60 forward primers for TCR Vbeta segments and 13 reverse primers for TCR Jbeta segments was used. TCRdb took over this immuneACCESS table, retaining in-frame rearrangements with V and J assigned. Such tables are incomplete; in checked studies, under half of the missing clones stem from an unresolved V gene, and the remainder is unexplained. The sample data list roughly 81,000 clones, and approximately 79% of these were observed just once. Of the sample, 2.5% is held by the ten largest clones. Sequencing was carried out using PBMCs. The receptors shown here come from a man younger than 45 in good health and CMV-seronegative.

The chain has TRBV5-4 and TRBJ1-1; D remains unclear. The CDR3 sequence is 14 residues long. Germline CDR1 SGHNT, CDR2 YYREEE (reference sequence). Trimming pared 4 bases from V and 1 base from J, leaving 11 bases between. The DNA of the CDR3 is TGTGCCAGCAGCCTGTACCTAGGGAACACTGAAGCTTTCTTT. This sequence encodes CASSLYLGNTEAFF. Looking up the rest from reference TRBV5-4 and TRBJ1-1 gives the full variable domain: ETGVTQSPTHLIKTRGQQVTLRCSSQSGHNTVSWYQQALGQGPQFIFQYYREEENGRGNFPPRFSGLQFPNYSSELNVNALELDDSALYLCASSLYLGNTEAFFGQGTRLTVV.

This chain uses TRBV19 with TRBJ2-7, with a tentative D call TRBD1 (6 bases). CDR1 and CDR2 from the germline V gene are LNHDA and SQIVND (reference sequence). The ends were cut back, 5 bases at V and 2 bases at J, with 16 bases in the middle. CDR3 length: 15 amino acids. This CDR3 is CASSASQGIPYEQYF. The CDR3 DNA is TGTGCCAGTAGTGCCTCCCAGGGGATCCCCTACGAGCAGTACTTC.

The chain couples TRBV27 to TRBJ2-1, with 9 bases matching TRBD2. CDR1 is MNHEY and CDR2 is SMNVEV in the germline V gene (reference sequence). Germline trimming cut 6 bases from V and 8 bases from J; bases unmatched to any gene: 11. The CDR3 is made up of 15 amino acids. CDR3 in DNA: TGTGCCAGCAGCCTCCATAGCGGGAGTTTCGATGAGCAGTTCTTC. Translated: CASSLHSGSFDEQFF.

This clone was observed a handful of times. The chain combines TRBV7-9 with TRBJ2-3; maybe TRBD2 (5 bases). V was clipped by 5 bases and J by 0 bases, with 9 bases between them. This CDR3 has 14 residues. Germline values: CDR1 SEHNR, CDR2 FQNEAQ (reference sequence). The CDR3 sequence: CASSERASTDTQYF. In DNA, the CDR3 is TGTGCCAGCAGCGAGAGGGCTAGCACAGATACGCAGTATTTT.

CDR3 bases: TGTGCCAGCTCACCTGTTGAAGGGAGGCAGCCCCAGCATTTT. Amino acid sequence: CASSPVEGRQPQHF. The rearrangement links TRBV18 to TRBJ1-5, with D uncertain. The V end was cut by 3 bases, the J end by 7 bases, with 13 bases between. The CDR3 runs 14 residues. Germline lookup yields CDR1 KGHSH and CDR2 LQKENI.

The chain combines TRBV11-3 with TRBJ2-3; D is perhaps TRBD2 (5 bases). The germline gives CDR1 SGHNT, CDR2 YENEEA. V lost 1 base and J lost 3, with 5 bases in between. The CDR3 sequence is 13 residues long. The chain's CDR3 is CASSLAGTDTQYF. In nucleotides, the CDR3 is TGTGCCAGCAGCTTAGCGGGAACAGATACGCAGTATTTT. Combining the CDR3 with reference TRBV11-3 and TRBJ2-3 gives the whole variable domain EAGVVQSPRYKIIEKKQPVAFWCNPISGHNTLYWYLQNLGQGPELLIRYENEEAVDDSQLPKDRFSAERLKGVDSTLKIQPAELGDSAVYLCASSLAGTDTQYFGPGTRLTVL.

This chain joins TRBV28 and TRBJ1-1; D is ambiguous. Germline V gene data show CDR1 as MDHEN and CDR2 as SYDVKM. This CDR3 contains 14 residues. V lost 8 bases and J lost 1, with 14 bases in between. As DNA, the CDR3 is TGTGCCAGCTTCACACAAATCCCGAACACTGAAGCTTTCTTT. Amino acid sequence: CASFTQIPNTEAFF.

This clone came up once. The chain has TRBV28 and TRBJ2-7; 9 bases agree with TRBD2. The CDR3 is 14 residues long. J lost 7 bases, V lost 7 bases, and 11 bases had no gene match. Germline loops: CDR1 MDHEN, CDR2 SYDVKM. The CDR3, as DNA: TGTGCCAGCAATAAGCGGGAGGCACCTTGGGAGCAGTACTTC. Protein product: CASNKREAPWEQYF.

J is TRBJ1-2 and V is TRBV13; TRBD1 is a possible D gene (5 bases). Trimming took 6 bases from V and 6 from J, leaving 17 bases between them. The CDR3 sequence is 14 residues long. The V gene's germline CDR1 is PRHDT and CDR2 FYEKMQ (reference sequence). The DNA for the CDR3 is TGTGCCAGCAGTTTTAGCACAGGAGGGAATGGCTACACCTTC. Translated: CASSFSTGGNGYTF.